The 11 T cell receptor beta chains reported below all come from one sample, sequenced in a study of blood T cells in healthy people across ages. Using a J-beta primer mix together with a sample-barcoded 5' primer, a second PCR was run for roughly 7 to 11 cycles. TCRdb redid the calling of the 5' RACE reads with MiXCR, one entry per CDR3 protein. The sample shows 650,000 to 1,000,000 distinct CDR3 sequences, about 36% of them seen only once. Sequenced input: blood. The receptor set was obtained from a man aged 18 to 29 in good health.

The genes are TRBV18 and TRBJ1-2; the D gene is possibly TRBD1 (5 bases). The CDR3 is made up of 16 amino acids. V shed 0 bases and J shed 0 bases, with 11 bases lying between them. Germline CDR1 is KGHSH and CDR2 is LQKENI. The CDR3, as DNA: TGTGCCAGCTCACCACCCAGGACAACCACTAACTATGGCTACACCTTC. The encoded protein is CASSPPRTTTNYGYTF.

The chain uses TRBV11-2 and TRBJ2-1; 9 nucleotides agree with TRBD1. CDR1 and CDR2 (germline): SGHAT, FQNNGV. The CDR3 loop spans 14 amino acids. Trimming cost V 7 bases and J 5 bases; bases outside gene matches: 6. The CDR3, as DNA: TGTGCCAGCACTCGGGACAGGGCTGACAATGAGCAGTTCTTC. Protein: CASTRDRADNEQFF.

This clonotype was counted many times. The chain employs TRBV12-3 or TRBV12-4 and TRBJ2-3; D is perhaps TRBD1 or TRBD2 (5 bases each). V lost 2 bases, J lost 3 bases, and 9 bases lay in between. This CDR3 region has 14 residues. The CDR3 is CASSLRGATDTQYF. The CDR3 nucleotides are TGTGCCAGCAGTTTAAGGGGAGCGACAGATACGCAGTATTTT.

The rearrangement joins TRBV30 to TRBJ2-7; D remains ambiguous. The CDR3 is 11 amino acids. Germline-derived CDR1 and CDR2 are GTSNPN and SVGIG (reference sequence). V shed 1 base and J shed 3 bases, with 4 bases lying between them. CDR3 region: CAWSADYEQYF. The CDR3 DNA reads TGTGCCTGGAGTGCGGACTACGAGCAGTACTTC.

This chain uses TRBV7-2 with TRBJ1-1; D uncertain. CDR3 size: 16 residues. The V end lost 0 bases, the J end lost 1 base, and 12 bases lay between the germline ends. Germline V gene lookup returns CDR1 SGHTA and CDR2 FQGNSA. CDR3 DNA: TGTGCCAGCAGCTTAGCAGTAGGGCATGGGAACACTGAAGCTTTCTTT. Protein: CASSLAVGHGNTEAFF.

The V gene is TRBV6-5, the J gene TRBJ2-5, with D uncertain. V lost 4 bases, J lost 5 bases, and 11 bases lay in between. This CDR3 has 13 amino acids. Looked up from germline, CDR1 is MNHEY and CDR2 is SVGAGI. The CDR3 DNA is TGTGCCAGCAGTTTTAACAGTGGGGAGACCCAGTACTTC. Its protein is CASSFNSGETQYF.

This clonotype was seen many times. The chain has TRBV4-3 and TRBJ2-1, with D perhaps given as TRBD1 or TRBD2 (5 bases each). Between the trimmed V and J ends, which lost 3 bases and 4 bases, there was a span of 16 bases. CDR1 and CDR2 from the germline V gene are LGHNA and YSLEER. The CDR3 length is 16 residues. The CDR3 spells CASSHAGARKYNEQFF. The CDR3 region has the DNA TGCGCCAGCAGCCACGCCGGGGCGAGAAAGTACAATGAGCAGTTCTTC.

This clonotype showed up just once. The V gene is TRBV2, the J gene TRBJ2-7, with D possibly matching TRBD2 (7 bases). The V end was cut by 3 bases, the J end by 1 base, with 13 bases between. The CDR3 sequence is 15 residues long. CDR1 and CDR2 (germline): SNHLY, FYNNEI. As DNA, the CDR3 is TGTGCCAGCAGTGAGGGAGGGGGAGGATCCTACGAGCAGTACTTC. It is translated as CASSEGGGGSYEQYF.

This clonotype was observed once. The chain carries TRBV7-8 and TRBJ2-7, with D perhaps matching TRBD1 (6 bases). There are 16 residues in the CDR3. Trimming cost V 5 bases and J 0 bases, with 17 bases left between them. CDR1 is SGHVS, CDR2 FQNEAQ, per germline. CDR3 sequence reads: CASSLRTESSSYEQYF. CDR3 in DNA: TGTGCCAGCAGCCTTCGGACAGAGTCGAGCTCCTACGAGCAGTACTTC.

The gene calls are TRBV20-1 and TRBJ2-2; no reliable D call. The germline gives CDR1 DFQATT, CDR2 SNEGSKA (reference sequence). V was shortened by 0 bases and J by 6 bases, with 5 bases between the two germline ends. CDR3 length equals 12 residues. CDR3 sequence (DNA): TGCAGTGCTAGAGATCCGTCCGGGGAGCTGTTTTTT. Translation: CSARDPSGELFF.

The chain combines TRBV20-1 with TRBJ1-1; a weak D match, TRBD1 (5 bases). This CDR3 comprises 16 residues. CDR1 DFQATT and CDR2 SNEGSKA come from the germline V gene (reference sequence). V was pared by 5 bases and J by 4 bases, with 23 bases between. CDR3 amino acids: CSAYYTWDRKFTEAFF. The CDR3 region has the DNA TGCAGTGCTTATTATACTTGGGACCGAAAATTCACTGAAGCTTTCTTT.